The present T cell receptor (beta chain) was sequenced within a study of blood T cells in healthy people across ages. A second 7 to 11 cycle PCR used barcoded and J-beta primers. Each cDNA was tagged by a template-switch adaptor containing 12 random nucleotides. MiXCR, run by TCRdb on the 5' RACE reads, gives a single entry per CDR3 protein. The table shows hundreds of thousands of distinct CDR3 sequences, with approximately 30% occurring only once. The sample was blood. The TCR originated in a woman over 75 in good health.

The CDR3: CASTTQRVGQETQYF. DNA of the CDR3: TGTGCCAGCACCACTCAGCGGGTAGGCCAAGAGACCCAGTACTTC. The V and J genes are TRBV7-9 and TRBJ2-5; the D gene is possibly TRBD2 (6 bases). V lost 7 bases and J 1 base, leaving 16 bases between the germline ends. Germline CDR1 reads SEHNR; CDR2 reads FQNEAQ (reference sequence). The CDR3 sequence is 15 residues long.